This T cell receptor (beta chain) was documented in a study of T cells in localized non-small cell lung cancer. Regarding this clone: Its antigen is as yet unknown.

This table comes from immunoSEQ multiplex PCR, and its TCRdb copy is limited to in-frame clones, with some not included. The data show approximately 20,000 clones, less than 85% seen once. Points from the study as a whole: An association was observed between higher blood T cell density and longer overall survival. The tumor had only one region sequenced, so heterogeneity remains possible. Adjacent uninvolved lung had the highest clonality, suggesting focused antigen responses.

Germline V gene data show CDR1 as SGHNT and CDR2 as YENEEA. The CDR3 loop spans 18 amino acids. V shed 4 bases, J shed 4 bases, and the junction held 15 bases outside the gene matches. This clonotype was sampled from a man aged 40 to 70 with stage I lung adenocarcinoma. This chain connects TRBV11-3 to TRBJ2-2, with 7 bases fitting TRBD1. The source material was peripheral blood, sampled before any cancer treatment. The CDR3 reads CASSSTPAEAGGTGELFF. The CDR3 nucleotides read TGTGCCAGCAGCTCAACCCCGGCCGAGGCAGGGGGCACCGGGGAGCTGTTTTTT.